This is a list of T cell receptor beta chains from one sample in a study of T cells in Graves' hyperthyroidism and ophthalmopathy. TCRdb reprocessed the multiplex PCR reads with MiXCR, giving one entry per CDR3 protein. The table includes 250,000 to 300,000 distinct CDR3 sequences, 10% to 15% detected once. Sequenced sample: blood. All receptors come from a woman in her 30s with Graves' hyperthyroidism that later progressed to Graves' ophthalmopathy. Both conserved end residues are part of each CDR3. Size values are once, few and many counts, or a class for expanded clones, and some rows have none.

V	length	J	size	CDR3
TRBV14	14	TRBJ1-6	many	CASSRGQGYSPLHF
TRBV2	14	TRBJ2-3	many	CASIWGQHTNTQYF
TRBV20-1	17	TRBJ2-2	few	CSAYTPSGRAEGGELFF
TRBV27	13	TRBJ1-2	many	CASSPGQGYGYTF
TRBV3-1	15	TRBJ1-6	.	CASSQLSGGNSPLHF
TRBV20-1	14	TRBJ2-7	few	CSARGGGANYEQYF
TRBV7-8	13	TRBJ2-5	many	CASSKRDNQGQYF
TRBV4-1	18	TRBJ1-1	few	CASSQAVLGQGRDTEAFF
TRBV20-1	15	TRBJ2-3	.	CSATPGTGFTDTQYF
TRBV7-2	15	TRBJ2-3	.	CASSLSGGPSDTQYF
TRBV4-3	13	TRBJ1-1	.	CASSLSEGTEASF
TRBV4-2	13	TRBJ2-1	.	CASSRESYNEQFF
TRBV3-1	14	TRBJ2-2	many	CASSQAGNTGELFF
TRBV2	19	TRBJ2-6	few	CASSDVSGSRSSGANVLTF
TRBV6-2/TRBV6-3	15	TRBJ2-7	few	CASSYSREGGYEQYF
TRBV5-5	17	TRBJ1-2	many	CASSLGQGQLRGYGYTF
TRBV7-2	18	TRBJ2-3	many	CASSLQLGWTVGADTQYF
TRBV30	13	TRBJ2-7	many	CAWQVDGTYEQYF
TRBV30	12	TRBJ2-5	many	CAWSAVQETQYF
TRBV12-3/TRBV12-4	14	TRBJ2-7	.	CASSLGQGAWEQYF
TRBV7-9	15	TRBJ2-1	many	CASSLTSGRGNEQFF
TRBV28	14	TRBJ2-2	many	CASRGASNTGELFF
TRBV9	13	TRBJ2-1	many	CASSTRDYNEQFF
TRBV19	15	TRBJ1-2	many	CASSAGTVSLDGYTF
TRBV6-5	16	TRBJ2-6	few	CASSYSGGSGANVLTF
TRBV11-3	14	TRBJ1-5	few	CASSLDTRNQPQHF
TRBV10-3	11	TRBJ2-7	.	CAISGGYEQYF
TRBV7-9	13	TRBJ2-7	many	CASSLQGGVEQYF
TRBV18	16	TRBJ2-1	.	CASSPGTGGPPGEQFF
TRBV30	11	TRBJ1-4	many	CAWSDREKLFF
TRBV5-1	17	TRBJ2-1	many	CASSFSQGLGFVNEQFF